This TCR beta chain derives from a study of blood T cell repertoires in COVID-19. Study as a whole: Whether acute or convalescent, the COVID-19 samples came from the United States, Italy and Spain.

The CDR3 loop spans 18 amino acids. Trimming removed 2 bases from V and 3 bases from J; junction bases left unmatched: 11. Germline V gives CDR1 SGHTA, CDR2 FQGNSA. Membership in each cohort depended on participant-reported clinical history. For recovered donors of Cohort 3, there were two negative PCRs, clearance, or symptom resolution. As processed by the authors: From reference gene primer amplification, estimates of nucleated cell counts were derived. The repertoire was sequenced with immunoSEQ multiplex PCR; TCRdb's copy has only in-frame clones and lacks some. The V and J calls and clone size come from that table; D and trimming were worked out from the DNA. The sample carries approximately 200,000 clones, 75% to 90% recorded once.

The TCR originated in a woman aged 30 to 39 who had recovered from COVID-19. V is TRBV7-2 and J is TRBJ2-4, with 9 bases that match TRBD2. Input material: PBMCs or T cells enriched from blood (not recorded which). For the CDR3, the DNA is TGTGCCAGCAGCTTACCAGCGGGAGGTCAGGTTGACAAAAACATTCAGTACTTC. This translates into CASSLPAGGQVDKNIQYF. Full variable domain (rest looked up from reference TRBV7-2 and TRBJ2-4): GAGVSQSPSNKVTEKGKDVELRCDPISGHTALYWYRQSLGQGLEFLIYFQGNSAPDKSGLPSDRFSAERTGGSVSTLTIQRTQQEDSAVYLCASSLPAGGQVDKNIQYFGAGTRLSVL.